Presented here are 15 T cell receptor beta chains from one specimen sequenced in a study of cytomegalovirus exposure and HLA in healthy donors. PCR amplification relied on 60 Vbeta primers (plus 13 Jbeta primers). Only in-frame clones appear in the TCRdb table, and some are missing; sequencing was by immunoSEQ multiplex PCR. Of about 62,000 clones listed, 65% to 80% are singletons. The sequencing input was PBMCs. The origin of the receptors is a woman in her 30s in good health and CMV-seronegative.

This sequence joins TRBV5-4 and TRBJ2-2; D might be TRBD2 (5 bases). V was cut by 1 base and J by 8 bases, with 21 bases left in between. The V gene's germline CDR1 is SGHNT and CDR2 YYREEE (reference sequence). The CDR3 contains 17 residues. For the CDR3, the DNA is TGTGCCAGCAGCTTGCAGCCGGGAACGACAAAGACTGGGGAGCTGTTTTTT. Translation: CASSLQPGTTKTGELFF.

The V gene is TRBV4-3, the J gene TRBJ1-1; D call uncertain. Trimming stripped 0 bases from V and 6 bases from J, with 11 bases between. The CDR3 has 14 residues. Germline V gives CDR1 LGHNA, CDR2 YSLEER. CDR3 sequence: CASSQDPRGSEAFF. The CDR3, as DNA: TGCGCCAGCAGCCAAGACCCTCGCGGGTCTGAAGCTTTCTTT.

The chain combines TRBV25-1 with TRBJ2-2; D is unclear. Trimming stripped 5 bases from V and 3 bases from J, with 7 bases between. Germline assignment: CDR1 MGHDK and CDR2 SYGVNS. The CDR3 length is 13 residues. The CDR3 here is CASSKLYTGELFF. CDR3 coding DNA: TGTGCCAGCAGTAAACTCTACACCGGGGAGCTGTTTTTT. Together with reference TRBV25-1 and TRBJ2-2, the CDR3 gives the full variable domain: EADIYQTPRYLVIGTGKKITLECSQTMGHDKMYWYQQDPGMELHLIHYSYGVNSTEKGDLSSESTVSRIRTEHFPLTLESARPSHTSQYLCASSKLYTGELFFGEGSRLTVL.

This chain uses TRBV2 with TRBJ1-3; D might be TRBD1 (6 bases). Trimming removed 7 bases at V and 1 base at J, with 23 bases between. Germline V lookup: CDR1 SNHLY, CDR2 FYNNEI. This CDR3 spans 18 amino acids. The CDR3 DNA reads as TGTGCCAGCACCAACGGCCCTTCTTTCAGGGGATCTGGAAACACCATATATTTT. It specifies CASTNGPSFRGSGNTIYF.

V usage is TRBV2 and J usage is TRBJ1-1; TRBD1 matches at 7 bases. V lost 5 bases, J lost 1 base, and 4 bases stayed unmatched. The CDR3 totals 14 residues. Germline CDR1 and CDR2: SNHLY and FYNNEI. The CDR3 here is CASSPRDRNTEAFF. For the CDR3, the DNA is TGTGCCAGCAGTCCCCGGGACAGGAACACTGAAGCTTTCTTT.

This clone has a single count. This rearrangement joins TRBV5-1 to TRBJ1-6; D is unclear. The germline gives CDR1 SGHRS, CDR2 YFSETQ. V was shortened by 0 bases and J by 15 bases, with 13 bases between the two germline ends. The CDR3 has 13 residues. CDR3 loop: CASSLDTASYLHF. CDR3 coding DNA: TGCGCCAGCAGCTTGGATACAGCTTCTTACCTCCACTTT.

The chain links TRBV5-1 to TRBJ2-7; 10 bases agree with TRBD2. This CDR3 is 14 amino acids long. Germline CDR1 and CDR2: SGHRS and YFSETQ. The V and J ends lost 1 base and 3 bases, in that order; junction bases with no gene match: 1. The CDR3 DNA sequence: TGCGCCAGCAGCTTGACTAGCGGGAACTACGAGCAGTACGTC. It codes for CASSLTSGNYEQYV.

The rearrangement links TRBV5-6 to TRBJ2-3; maybe TRBD2 (5 bases). Germline CDR1 is SGHDT and CDR2 is YYEEEE. This CDR3 contains 15 residues. V was shortened by 3 bases and J by 4 bases, with 15 bases between the two germline ends. The DNA for the CDR3 is TGTGCCAGCAGCTGGGAGTTGGCTGGGCCAGATACGCAGTATTTT. Protein: CASSWELAGPDTQYF.

This sequence joins TRBV4-1 and TRBJ2-5; TRBD1 matches at 8 bases. This CDR3 comprises 17 residues. J lost 5 bases, V lost 4 bases, and 15 bases had no gene match. The germline gives CDR1 MGHRA, CDR2 YSYEKL. The CDR3 DNA follows: TGCGCCAGCAGCCCCGGACAGGGAGTCTCCGACGAGGAGACCCAGTACTTC. Protein: CASSPGQGVSDEETQYF.

The V call is TRBV4-1, the J call TRBJ2-1; D is uncertain. This CDR3 has 12 residues. With 2 bases removed from V and 9 bases from J, the gap between germline ends came to 8 bases. Germline loops: CDR1 MGHRA, CDR2 YSYEKL. CDR3 loop: CASSQRASEQFF. In nucleotides, the CDR3 is TGCGCCAGCAGCCAACGAGCGAGTGAGCAGTTCTTC.

V gene TRBV28 combines with J gene TRBJ2-2; 9 positions agree with TRBD2. Germline V gene lookup returns CDR1 MDHEN and CDR2 SYDVKM. V lost 4 bases, J lost 6 bases, and 9 bases stayed unmatched. This CDR3 has 16 amino acids. This CDR3 reads CASSSSEREAAGELFF. CDR3 in DNA: TGTGCCAGCAGTTCCTCGGAGCGGGAGGCAGCCGGGGAGCTGTTTTTT. The variable domain in full, with the rest retrieved from reference TRBV28 and TRBJ2-2, is DVKVTQSSRYLVKRTGEKVFLECVQDMDHENMFWYRQDPGLGLRLIYFSYDVKMKEKGDIPEGYSVSREKKERFSLILESASTNQTSMYLCASSSSEREAAGELFFGEGSRLTVL.

J is TRBJ2-1 and V is TRBV27; D may be TRBD1 (5 bases). V lost 3 bases and J lost 7, with 16 bases in between. This CDR3 spans 15 amino acids. CDR1 is MNHEY, CDR2 SMNVEV, per germline (reference sequence). The CDR3 protein is CASSFWSGKLNEQFF. The CDR3 DNA follows: TGTGCCAGCAGTTTTTGGTCAGGGAAATTGAATGAGCAGTTCTTC.

V is TRBV29-1 and J is TRBJ1-1; tentative D call: TRBD1 (5 bases). Trimming pared 7 bases from V and 2 bases from J, leaving 11 bases between. The CDR3 consists of 12 residues. Germline lookup yields CDR1 SQVTM and CDR2 ANQGSEA. The CDR3 DNA is TGCAGCGCGGGGGATACAAACACTGAAGCTTTCTTT. Protein: CSAGDTNTEAFF. Looking up the rest from reference TRBV29-1 and TRBJ1-1 gives the full variable domain: SAVISQKPSRDICQRGTSLTIQCQVDSQVTMMFWYRQQPGQSLTLIATANQGSEATYESGFVIDKFPISRPNLTFSTLTVSNMSPEDSSIYLCSAGDTNTEAFFGQGTRLTVV.

The CDR3 spells CATTGTGWYSNQPQHF. CDR3 sequence (DNA): TGTGCCACTACCGGGACAGGGTGGTATAGCAATCAGCCCCAGCATTTT. The V call is TRBV19, the J call TRBJ1-5, with TRBD1 matching over 9 bases. The CDR3 length is 16 residues. V was clipped by 10 bases and J by 0 bases; unmatched bases: 10. Germline loops: CDR1 LNHDA, CDR2 SQIVND (reference sequence).

This chain uses TRBV6-5 with TRBJ1-2; D is possibly TRBD1 (6 bases). Trimming removed 2 bases from V and 1 base from J, with 11 bases in between. Germline lookup yields CDR1 MNHEY and CDR2 SVGAGI. The CDR3 has 15 amino acids. The CDR3 bases are TGTGCCAGCAGTTACGAGGGACAACTTAACTATGGCTACACCTTC. Translation: CASSYEGQLNYGYTF.